Listed here is a single TCR beta chain. Only in-frame clones appear in the TCRdb table, and some are missing; sequencing was by immunoSEQ multiplex PCR. The top ten hold more than 0.12% of the sample, which has about 2.4 million clones, roughly 92% seen once. In germline, CDR1 is LNHDA, CDR2 SQIVND (reference sequence). V was pared by 7 bases and J by 2 bases, with 11 bases between. The CDR3 contains 13 residues. Negatively enriched CD4+ T cells were divided by CD45RA into naive and memory. The record originates from a study of shared clonotypes between healthy human individuals. Study at large: The donors, a couple of women and three men, were aged 18 to 49.

This chain connects TRBV19 to TRBJ1-2; D possibly corresponds to TRBD1 (6 bases). The receptor was derived from a man in his late teens or twenties in good health. The sample comprised naive CD4+ T cells sorted from blood. Subset here: CD45RA+ positively selected. CDR3 sequence reads: CASTTGTNYGYTF. CDR3 DNA sequence: TGTGCCAGTACCACAGGGACGAACTATGGCTACACCTTC.